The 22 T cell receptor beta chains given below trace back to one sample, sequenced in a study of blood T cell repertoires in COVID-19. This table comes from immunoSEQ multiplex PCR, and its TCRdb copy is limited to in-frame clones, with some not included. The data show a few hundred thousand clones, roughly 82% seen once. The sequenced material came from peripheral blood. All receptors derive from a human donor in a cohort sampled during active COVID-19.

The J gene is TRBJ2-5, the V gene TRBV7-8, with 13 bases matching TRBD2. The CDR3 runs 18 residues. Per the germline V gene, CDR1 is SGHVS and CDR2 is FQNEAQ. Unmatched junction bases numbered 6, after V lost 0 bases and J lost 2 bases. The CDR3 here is CASSLAVGTSGIQETQYF. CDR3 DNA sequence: TGTGCCAGCAGCTTAGCGGTCGGGACTAGCGGGATTCAAGAGACCCAGTACTTC.

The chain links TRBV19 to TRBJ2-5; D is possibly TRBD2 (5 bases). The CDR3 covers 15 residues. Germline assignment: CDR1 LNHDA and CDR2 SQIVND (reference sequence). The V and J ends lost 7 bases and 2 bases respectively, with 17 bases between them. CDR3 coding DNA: TGTGCCAGTAATCTGGGGTTCGGGGAGCAAGAGACCCAGTACTTC. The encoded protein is CASNLGFGEQETQYF. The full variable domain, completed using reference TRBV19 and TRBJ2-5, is DGGITQSPKYLFRKEGQNVTLSCEQNLNHDAMYWYRQDPGQGLRLIYYSQIVNDFQKGDIAEGYSVSREKKESFPLTVTSAQKNPTAFYLCASNLGFGEQETQYFGPGTRLLVL.

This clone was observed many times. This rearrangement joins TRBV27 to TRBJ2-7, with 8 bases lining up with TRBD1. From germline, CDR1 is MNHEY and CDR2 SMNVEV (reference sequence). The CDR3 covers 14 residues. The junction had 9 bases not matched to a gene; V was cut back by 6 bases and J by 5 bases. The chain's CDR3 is CASRVRGRWDEQYF. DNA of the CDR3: TGTGCCAGCAGAGTCAGGGGGCGTTGGGACGAGCAGTACTTC.

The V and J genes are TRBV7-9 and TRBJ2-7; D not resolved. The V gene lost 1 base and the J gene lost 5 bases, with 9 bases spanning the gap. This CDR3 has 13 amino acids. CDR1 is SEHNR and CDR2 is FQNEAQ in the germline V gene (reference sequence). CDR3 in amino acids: CASSLDGGDEQYF. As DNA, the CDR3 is TGTGCCAGCAGCTTAGATGGCGGAGACGAGCAGTACTTC.

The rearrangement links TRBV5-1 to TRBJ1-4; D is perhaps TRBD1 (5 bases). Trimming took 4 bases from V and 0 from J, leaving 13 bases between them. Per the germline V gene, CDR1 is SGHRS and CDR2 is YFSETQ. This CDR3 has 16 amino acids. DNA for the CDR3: TGCGCCAGCAGCCTAGGGGAAAGAGCAACTAATGAAAAACTGTTTTTT. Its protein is CASSLGERATNEKLFF.

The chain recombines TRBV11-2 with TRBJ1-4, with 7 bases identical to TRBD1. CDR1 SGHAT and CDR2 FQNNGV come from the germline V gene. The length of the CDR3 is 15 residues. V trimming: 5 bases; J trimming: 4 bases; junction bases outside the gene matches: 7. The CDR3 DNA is TGTGCCAGCAGCCCAACAGGGGCGGATAATGAAAAACTGTTTTTT. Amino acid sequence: CASSPTGADNEKLFF.

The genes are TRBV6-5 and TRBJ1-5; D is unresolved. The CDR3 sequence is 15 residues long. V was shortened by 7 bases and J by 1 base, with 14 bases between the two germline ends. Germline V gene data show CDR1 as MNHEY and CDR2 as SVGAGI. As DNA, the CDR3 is TGTGCCAGCAATTCGAGGTTGTGGAGCAATCAGCCCCAGCATTTT. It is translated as CASNSRLWSNQPQHF.

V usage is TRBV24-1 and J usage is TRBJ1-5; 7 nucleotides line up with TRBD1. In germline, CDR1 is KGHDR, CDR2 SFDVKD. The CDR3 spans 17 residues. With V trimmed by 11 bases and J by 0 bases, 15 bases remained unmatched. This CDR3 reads CAITTGQTLNSNQPQHF. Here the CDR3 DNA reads TGTGCCATAACCACGGGACAGACCCTTAATAGCAATCAGCCCCAGCATTTT.

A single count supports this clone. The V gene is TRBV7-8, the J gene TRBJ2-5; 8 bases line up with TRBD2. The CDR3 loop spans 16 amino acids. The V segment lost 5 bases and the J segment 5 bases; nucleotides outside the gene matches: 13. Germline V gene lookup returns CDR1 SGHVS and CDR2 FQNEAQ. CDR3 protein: CASSQRGAGDYETQYF. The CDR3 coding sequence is TGTGCCAGCAGCCAAAGAGGAGCGGGAGATTATGAGACCCAGTACTTC.

This CDR3 reads CASSRAGLSYNEQFF. The CDR3, as DNA: TGTGCCAGCAGCCGGGCGGGCCTCTCCTACAATGAGCAGTTCTTC. The chain links TRBV27 to TRBJ2-1; tentatively, D is TRBD2 (5 bases). Trimming left V 6 bases short and J 0 bases short, with 12 bases between. The CDR3 extends over 15 amino acids. From germline, CDR1 is MNHEY and CDR2 SMNVEV (reference sequence).

The CDR3 here is CASSLEGSNEKLFF. The CDR3 DNA sequence: TGTGCCAGCAGTTTGGAGGGAAGTAATGAAAAACTGTTTTTT. The chain uses TRBV28 and TRBJ1-4; D not resolved. There are 14 residues in the CDR3. Trimming left V 3 bases short and J 4 bases short, with 9 bases between. CDR1 is MDHEN, CDR2 SYDVKM, per germline. The whole variable domain, filled in from reference TRBV28 and TRBJ1-4, reads DVKVTQSSRYLVKRTGEKVFLECVQDMDHENMFWYRQDPGLGLRLIYFSYDVKMKEKGDIPEGYSVSREKKERFSLILESASTNQTSMYLCASSLEGSNEKLFFGSGTQLSVL.

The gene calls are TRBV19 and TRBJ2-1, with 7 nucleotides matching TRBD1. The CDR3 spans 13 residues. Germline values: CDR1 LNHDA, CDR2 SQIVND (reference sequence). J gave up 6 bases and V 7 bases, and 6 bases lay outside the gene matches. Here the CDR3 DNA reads TGTGCCAGTACCCTGGACAGGAGCAATGAGCAGTTCTTC. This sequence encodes CASTLDRSNEQFF.

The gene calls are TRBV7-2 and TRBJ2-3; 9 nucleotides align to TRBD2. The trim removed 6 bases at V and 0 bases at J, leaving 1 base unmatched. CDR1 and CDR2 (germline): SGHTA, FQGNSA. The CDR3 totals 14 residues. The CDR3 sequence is CASRLAGSTDTQYF. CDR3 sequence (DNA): TGTGCCAGCAGACTAGCGGGTAGCACAGATACGCAGTATTTT.

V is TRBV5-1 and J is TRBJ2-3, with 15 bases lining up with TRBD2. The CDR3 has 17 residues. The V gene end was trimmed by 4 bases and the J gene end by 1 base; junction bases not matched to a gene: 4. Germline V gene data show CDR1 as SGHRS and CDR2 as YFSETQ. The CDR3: CASSLGLAGGGTDTQYF. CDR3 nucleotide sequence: TGCGCCAGCAGCCTAGGACTAGCGGGAGGGGGCACAGATACGCAGTATTTT.

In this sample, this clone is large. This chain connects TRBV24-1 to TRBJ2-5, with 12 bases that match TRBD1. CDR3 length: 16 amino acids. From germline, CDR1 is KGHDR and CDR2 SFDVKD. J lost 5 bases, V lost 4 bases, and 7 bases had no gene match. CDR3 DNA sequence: TGTGCCACCAGTGACTACGGGACAGGGGGCTCGGAGACCCAGTACTTC. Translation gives CATSDYGTGGSETQYF.

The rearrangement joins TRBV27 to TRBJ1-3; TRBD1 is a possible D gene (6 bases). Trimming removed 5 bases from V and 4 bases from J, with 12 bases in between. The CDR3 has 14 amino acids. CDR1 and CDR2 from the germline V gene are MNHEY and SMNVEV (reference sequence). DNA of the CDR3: TGTGCCAGCAGTACAACAGGGACGGGAAACACCATATATTTT. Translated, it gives CASSTTGTGNTIYF.

The CDR3 DNA follows: TGTGCCAGCAGCCCCGGGGGACGGACGAACACCGGGGAGCTGTTTTTT. Amino acid sequence: CASSPGGRTNTGELFF. This chain connects TRBV7-2 to TRBJ2-2; D is perhaps TRBD2 (6 bases). V was trimmed by 5 bases and J by 0 bases, leaving 13 bases between them. Germline lookup yields CDR1 SGHTA and CDR2 FQGNSA. The CDR3 has 16 residues.

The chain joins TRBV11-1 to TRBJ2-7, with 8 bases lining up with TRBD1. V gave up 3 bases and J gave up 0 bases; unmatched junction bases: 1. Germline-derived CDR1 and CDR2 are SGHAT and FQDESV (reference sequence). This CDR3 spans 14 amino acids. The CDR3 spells CASSFDRGSYEQYF. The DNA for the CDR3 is TGTGCCAGCAGCTTCGACAGGGGCTCCTACGAGCAGTACTTC.

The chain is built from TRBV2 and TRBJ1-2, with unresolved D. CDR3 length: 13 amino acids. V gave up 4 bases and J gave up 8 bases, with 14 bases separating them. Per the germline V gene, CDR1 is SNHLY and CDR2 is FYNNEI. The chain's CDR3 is CASSAGWWLGYTF. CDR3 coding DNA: TGTGCCAGCAGTGCGGGGTGGTGGCTGGGCTACACCTTC.

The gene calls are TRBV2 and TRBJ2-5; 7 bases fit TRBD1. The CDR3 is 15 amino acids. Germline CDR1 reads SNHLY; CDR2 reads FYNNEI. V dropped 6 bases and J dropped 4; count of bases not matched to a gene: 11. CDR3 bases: TGTGCCAGCAGGGCGACAGGGAGCGACCGAGAGACCCAGTACTTC. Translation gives CASRATGSDRETQYF.

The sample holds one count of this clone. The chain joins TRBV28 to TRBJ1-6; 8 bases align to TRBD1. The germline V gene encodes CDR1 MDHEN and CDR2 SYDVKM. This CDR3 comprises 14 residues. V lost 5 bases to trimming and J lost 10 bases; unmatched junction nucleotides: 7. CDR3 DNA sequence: TGTGCCAGCAGTAGGACAGGGACAATCTCACCCCTCCACTTT. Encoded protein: CASSRTGTISPLHF.

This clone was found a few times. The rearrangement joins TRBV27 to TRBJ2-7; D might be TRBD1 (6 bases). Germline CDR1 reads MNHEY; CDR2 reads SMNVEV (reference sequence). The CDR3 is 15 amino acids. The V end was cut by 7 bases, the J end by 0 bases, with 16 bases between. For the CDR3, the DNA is TGTGCCAGCAATGGCAGGGGAGCCTACTCCTACGAGCAGTACTTC. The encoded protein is CASNGRGAYSYEQYF.